This T cell receptor (beta chain) derives from a study of blood T cell repertoires in COVID-19. Overall study context: Both acute and convalescent COVID-19 samples were obtained from the United States, Italy and Spain. From T cells, B-cell-depleted T cells, or PBMCs came the material, which was cDNA or gDNA.

Trimming took off 0 bases at V and 8 bases at J, with 13 bases between the two ends. Germline V CDR1 and CDR2: GTSNPN, SVGIG (reference sequence). The CDR3 has 13 residues. Only in-frame clones appear in the TCRdb table, and some are missing; sequencing was by immunoSEQ multiplex PCR. The sample includes about 84,000 clones, over 65% of them seen just once. This chain links TRBV30 with TRBJ1-2; D might be TRBD1 (6 bases). This receptor was taken from a man aged 50-59 years with active or convalescent COVID-19. Source material: peripheral blood. CDR3 residues: CAWSVRDIHGYTF. The CDR3 DNA reads TGTGCCTGGAGTGTACGGGACATCCACGGCTACACCTTC. Together with reference TRBV30 and TRBJ1-2, the CDR3 gives the full variable domain: SQTIHQWPATLVQPVGSPLSLECTVEGTSNPNLYWYRQAAGRGLQLLFYSVGIGQISSEVPQNLSASRPQDRQFILSSKKLLLSDSGFYLCAWSVRDIHGYTFGSGTRLTVV.